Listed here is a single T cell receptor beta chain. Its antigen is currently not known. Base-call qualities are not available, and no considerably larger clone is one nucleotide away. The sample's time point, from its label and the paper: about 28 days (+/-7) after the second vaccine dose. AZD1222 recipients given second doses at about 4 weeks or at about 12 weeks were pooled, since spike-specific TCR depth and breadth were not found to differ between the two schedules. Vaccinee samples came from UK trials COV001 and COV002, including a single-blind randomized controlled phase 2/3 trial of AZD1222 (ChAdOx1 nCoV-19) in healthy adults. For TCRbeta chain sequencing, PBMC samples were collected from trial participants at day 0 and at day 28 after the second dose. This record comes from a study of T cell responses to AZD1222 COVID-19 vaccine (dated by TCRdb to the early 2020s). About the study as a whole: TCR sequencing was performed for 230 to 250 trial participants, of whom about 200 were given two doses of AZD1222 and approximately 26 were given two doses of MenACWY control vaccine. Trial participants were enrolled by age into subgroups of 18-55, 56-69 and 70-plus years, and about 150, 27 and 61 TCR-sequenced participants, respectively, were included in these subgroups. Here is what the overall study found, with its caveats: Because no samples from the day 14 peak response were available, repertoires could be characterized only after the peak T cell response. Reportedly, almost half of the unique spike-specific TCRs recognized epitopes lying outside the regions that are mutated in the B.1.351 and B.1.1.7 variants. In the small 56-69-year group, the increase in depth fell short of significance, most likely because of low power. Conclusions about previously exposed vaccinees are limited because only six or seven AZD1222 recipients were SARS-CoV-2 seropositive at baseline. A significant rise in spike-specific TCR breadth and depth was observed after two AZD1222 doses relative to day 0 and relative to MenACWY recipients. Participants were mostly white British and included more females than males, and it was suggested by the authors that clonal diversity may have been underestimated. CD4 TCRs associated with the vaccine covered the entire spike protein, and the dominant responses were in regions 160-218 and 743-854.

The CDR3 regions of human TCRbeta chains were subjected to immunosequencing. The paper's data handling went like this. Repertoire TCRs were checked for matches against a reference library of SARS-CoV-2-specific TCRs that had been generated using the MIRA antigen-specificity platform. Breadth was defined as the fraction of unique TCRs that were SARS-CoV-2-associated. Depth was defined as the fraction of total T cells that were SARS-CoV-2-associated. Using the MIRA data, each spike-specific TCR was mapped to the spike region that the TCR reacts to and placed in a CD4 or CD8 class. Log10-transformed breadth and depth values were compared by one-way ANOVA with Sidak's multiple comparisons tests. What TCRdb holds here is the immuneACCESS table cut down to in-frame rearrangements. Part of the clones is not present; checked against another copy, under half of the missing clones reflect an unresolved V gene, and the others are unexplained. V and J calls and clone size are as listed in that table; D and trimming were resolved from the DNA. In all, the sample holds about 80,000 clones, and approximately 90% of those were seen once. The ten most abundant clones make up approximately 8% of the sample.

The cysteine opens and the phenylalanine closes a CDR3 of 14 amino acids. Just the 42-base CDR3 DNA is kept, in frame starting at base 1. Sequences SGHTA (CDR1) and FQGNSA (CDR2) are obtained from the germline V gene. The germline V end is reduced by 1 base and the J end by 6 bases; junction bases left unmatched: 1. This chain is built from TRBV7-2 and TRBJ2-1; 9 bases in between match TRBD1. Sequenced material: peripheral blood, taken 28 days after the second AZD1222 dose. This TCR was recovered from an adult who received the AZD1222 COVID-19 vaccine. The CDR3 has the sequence CASSLGTGANEQFF. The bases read TGTGCCAGCAGCTTAGGGACAGGGGCCAATGAGCAGTTCTTC.